This T cell receptor beta chain was sequenced in a study of blood T cells in healthy people across ages. The authors ran a second PCR of 7 to 11 cycles using a sample-barcoded 5' primer and a J-beta primer mix. A template-switch adaptor that had 12 random nucleotides put a tag on each cDNA molecule. TCRdb redid the calling of the 5' RACE reads with MiXCR, one entry per CDR3 protein. The repertoire includes around 1,000,000 distinct CDR3 sequences, 35% to 40% of them detected once, and roughly 14% sits in the top ten. The CDR3 totals 16 residues. Trimming took 1 base from V and 4 from J, leaving 13 bases between them. The germline gives CDR1 LGHNA, CDR2 YNFKEQ.

Sequencing used blood. The chain joins TRBV4-2 to TRBJ1-4; D is ambiguous. This TCR was sampled from a man aged 18 to 30 in good health. Written as DNA, the CDR3 is TGTGCCAGCAGCCAAGTTAAGGCAGACCTTAATGAAAAACTGTTTTTT. Its protein is CASSQVKADLNEKLFF.